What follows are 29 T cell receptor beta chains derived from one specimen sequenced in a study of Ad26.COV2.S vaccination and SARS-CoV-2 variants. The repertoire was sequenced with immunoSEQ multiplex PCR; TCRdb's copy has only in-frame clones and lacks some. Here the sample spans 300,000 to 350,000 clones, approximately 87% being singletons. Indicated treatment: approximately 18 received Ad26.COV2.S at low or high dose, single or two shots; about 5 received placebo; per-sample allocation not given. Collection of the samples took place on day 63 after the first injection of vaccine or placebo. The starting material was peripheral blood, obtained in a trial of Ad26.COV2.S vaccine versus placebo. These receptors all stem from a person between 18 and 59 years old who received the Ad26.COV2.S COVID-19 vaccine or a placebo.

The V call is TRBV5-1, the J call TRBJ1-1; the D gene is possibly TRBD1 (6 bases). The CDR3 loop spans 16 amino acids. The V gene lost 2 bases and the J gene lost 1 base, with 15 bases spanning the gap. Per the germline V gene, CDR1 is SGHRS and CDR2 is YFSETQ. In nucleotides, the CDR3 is TGCGCCAGCAGCTTAGACAGGACTCATGGGAACACTGAAGCTTTCTTT. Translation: CASSLDRTHGNTEAFF.

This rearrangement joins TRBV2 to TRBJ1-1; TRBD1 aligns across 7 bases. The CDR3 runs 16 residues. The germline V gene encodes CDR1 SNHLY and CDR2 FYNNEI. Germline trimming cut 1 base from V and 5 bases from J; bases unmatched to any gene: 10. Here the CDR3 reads CASSEVGKGAGTEAFF. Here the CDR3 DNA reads TGTGCCAGCAGTGAAGTTGGCAAGGGGGCAGGAACTGAAGCTTTCTTT.

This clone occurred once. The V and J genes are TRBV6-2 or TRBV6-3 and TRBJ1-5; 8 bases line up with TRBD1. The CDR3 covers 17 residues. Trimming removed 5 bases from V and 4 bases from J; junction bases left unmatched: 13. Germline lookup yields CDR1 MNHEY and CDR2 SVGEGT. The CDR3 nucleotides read TGTGCCAGCAGTCTTCCTTCAGGGACAGGTATTAATCAGCCCCAGCATTTT. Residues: CASSLPSGTGINQPQHF.

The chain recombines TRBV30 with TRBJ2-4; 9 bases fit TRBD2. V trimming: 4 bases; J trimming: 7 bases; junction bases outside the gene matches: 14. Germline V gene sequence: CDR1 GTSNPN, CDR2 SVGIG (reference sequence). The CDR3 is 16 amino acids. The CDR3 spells CAWMLGLAPKGNIQYF. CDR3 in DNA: TGTGCCTGGATGCTGGGACTAGCACCAAAAGGGAACATTCAGTACTTC.

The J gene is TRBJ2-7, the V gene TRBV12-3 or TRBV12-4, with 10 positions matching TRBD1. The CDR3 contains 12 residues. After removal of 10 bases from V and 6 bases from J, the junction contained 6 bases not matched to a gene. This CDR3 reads CATGQGGREQYF. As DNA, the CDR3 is TGTGCCACCGGACAGGGGGGGCGCGAGCAGTACTTC.

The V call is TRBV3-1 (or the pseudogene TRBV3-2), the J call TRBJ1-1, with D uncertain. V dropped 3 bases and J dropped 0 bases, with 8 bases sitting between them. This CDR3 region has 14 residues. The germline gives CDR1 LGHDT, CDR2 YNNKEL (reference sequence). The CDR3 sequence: CASSQQNVNTEAFF. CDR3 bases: TGTGCCAGCAGCCAGCAGAACGTGAACACTGAAGCTTTCTTT.

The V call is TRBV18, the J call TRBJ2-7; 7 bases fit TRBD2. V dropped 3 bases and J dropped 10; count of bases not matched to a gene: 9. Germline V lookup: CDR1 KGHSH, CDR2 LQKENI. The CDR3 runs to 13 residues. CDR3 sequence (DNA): TGTGCCAGCTCACCGTATCTAGCGGACACCCAGTACGTC. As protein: CASSPYLADTQYV.

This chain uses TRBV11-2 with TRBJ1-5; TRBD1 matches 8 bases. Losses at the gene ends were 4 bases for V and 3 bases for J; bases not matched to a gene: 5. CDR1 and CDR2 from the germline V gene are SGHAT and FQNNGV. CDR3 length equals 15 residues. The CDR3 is CASSSQQGVNQPQHF. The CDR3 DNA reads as TGTGCCAGCAGCTCACAACAGGGGGTCAATCAGCCCCAGCATTTT.

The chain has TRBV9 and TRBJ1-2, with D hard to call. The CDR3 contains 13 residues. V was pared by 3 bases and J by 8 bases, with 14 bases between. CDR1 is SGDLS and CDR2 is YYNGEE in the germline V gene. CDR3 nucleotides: TGTGCCAGCAGCGCGGGCCCTAAGGTGGGCTACACCTTC. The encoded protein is CASSAGPKVGYTF. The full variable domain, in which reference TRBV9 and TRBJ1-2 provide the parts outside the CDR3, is DSGVTQTPKHLITATGQRVTLRCSPRSGDLSVYWYQQSLDQGLQFLIQYYNGEERAKGNILERFSAQQFPDLHSELNLSSLELGDSALYFCASSAGPKVGYTFGSGTRLTVV.

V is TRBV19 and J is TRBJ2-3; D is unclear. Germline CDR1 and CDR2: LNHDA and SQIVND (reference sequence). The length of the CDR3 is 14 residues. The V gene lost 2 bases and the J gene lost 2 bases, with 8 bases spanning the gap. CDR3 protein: CASSINTNTDTQYF. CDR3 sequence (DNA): TGTGCCAGTAGTATAAACACTAACACAGATACGCAGTATTTT.

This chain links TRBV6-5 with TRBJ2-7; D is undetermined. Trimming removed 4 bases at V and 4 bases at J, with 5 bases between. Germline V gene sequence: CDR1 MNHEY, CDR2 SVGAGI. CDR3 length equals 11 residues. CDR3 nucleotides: TGTGCCAGCAGTTCACAATACGAGCAGTACTTC. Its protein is CASSSQYEQYF.

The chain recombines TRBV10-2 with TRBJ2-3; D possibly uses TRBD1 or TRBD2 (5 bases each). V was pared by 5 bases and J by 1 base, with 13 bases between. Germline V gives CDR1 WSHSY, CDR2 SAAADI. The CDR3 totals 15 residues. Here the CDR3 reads CASSNRLGGTDTQYF. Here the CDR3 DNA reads TGCGCCAGCAGTAACCGATTGGGGGGCACAGATACGCAGTATTTT.

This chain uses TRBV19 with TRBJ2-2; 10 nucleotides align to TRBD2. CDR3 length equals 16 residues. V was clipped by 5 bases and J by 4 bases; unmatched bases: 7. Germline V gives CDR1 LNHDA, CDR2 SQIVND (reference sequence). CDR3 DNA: TGTGCCAGTAGTGACCCTAGCGGGAGAGGCACCGGGGAGCTGTTTTTT. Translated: CASSDPSGRGTGELFF.

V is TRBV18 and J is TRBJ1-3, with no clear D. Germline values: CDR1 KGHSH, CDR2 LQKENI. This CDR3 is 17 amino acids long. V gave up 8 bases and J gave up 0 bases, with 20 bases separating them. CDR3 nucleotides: TGTGCCAGCGGTTATGCAGGAAGGACCCACTCTGGAAACACCATATATTTT. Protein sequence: CASGYAGRTHSGNTIYF.

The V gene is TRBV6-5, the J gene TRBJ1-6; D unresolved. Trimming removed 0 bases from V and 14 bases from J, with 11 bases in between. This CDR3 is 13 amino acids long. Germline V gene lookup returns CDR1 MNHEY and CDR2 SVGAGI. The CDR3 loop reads CASSYSKAKSLHF. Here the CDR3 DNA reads TGTGCCAGCAGTTACTCGAAGGCAAAATCCCTCCACTTT.

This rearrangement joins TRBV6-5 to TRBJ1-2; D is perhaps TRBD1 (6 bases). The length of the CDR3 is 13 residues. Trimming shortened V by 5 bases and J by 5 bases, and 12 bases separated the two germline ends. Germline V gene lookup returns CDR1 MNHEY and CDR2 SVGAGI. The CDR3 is CASSPRTDYGYTF. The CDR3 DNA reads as TGTGCCAGCAGTCCTAGGACAGATTATGGCTACACCTTC.

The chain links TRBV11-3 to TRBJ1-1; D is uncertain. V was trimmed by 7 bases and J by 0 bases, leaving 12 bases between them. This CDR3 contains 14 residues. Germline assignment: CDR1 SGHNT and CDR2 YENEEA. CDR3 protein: CASKAQQVNTEAFF. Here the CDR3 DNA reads TGTGCCAGCAAGGCCCAACAAGTGAACACTGAAGCTTTCTTT.

The CDR3 coding sequence is TGCAGCGTTGGGGGTAGCACTGAAGCTTTCTTT. As protein: CSVGGSTEAFF. The chain has TRBV29-1 and TRBJ1-1; D is ambiguous. Germline CDR1 is SQVTM and CDR2 is ANQGSEA. The CDR3 has 11 amino acids. The V and J ends lost 4 bases and 4 bases respectively, with 7 bases between them.

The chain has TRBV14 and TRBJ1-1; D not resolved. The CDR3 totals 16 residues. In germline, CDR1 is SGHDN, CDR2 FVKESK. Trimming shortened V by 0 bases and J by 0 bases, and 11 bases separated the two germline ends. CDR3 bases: TGTGCCAGCAGCCAAGAGTGGGATCTCGTGAACACTGAAGCTTTCTTT. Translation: CASSQEWDLVNTEAFF.

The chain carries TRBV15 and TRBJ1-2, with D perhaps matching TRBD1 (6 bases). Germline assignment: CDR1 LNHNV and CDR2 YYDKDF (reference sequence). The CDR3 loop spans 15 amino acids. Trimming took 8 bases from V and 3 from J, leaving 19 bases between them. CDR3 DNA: TGTGCCACCGGTCAGGGGAGACAGGAGTACTATGGCTACACCTTC. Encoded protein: CATGQGRQEYYGYTF. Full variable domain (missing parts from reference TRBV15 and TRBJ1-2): DAMVIQNPRYQVTQFGKPVTLSCSQTLNHNVMYWYQQKSSQAPKLLFHYYDKDFNNEADTPDNFQSRRPNTSFCFLDIRSPGLGDTAMYLCATGQGRQEYYGYTFGSGTRLTVV.

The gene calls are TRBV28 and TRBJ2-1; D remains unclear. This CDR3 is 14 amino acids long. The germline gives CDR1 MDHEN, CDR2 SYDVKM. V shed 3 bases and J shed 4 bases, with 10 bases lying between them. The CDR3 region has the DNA TGTGCCAGCAGTTTCGGTGGGCCTTACAATGAGCAGTTCTTC. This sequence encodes CASSFGGPYNEQFF. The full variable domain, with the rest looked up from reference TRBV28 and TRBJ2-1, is DVKVTQSSRYLVKRTGEKVFLECVQDMDHENMFWYRQDPGLGLRLIYFSYDVKMKEKGDIPEGYSVSREKKERFSLILESASTNQTSMYLCASSFGGPYNEQFFGPGTRLTVL.

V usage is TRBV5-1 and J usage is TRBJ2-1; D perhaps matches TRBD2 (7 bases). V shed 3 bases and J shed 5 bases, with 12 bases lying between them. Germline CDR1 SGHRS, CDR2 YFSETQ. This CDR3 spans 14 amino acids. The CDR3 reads CASSWGGPNNEQFF. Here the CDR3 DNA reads TGCGCCAGCAGCTGGGGGGGCCCCAACAATGAGCAGTTCTTC.

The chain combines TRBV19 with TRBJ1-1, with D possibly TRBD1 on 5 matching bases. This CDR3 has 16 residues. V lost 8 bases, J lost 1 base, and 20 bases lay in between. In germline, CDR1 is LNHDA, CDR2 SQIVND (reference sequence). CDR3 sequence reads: CASAIRVTGTNTEAFF. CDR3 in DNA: TGTGCCAGTGCGATTAGGGTTACAGGAACGAACACTGAAGCTTTCTTT.

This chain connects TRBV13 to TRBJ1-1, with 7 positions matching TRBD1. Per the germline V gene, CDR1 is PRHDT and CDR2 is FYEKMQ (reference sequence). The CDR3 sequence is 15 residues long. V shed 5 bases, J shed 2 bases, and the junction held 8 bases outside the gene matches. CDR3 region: CASSARQGLNTEAFF. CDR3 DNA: TGTGCCAGCAGCGCACGACAGGGCCTAAACACTGAAGCTTTCTTT.

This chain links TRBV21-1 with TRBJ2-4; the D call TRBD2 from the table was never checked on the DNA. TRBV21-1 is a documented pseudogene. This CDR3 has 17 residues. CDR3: CASSNRAQTGSVDIQYF. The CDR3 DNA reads TGTGCCAGCAGCAATCGGGCACAAACGGGGTCCGTCGACATTCAGTACTTC.

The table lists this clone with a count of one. CDR3 DNA sequence: TGTGCCAGCAGCATACTATCGGGACCCACCTTCGGCGAGCAGTACGTC. It codes for CASSILSGPTFGEQYV. The chain recombines TRBV7-9 with TRBJ2-7; the D call may be TRBD1 or TRBD2 (5 bases each). The CDR3 sequence is 16 residues long. Germline CDR1 is SEHNR and CDR2 is FQNEAQ (reference sequence). Trimming took off 5 bases at V and 6 bases at J, with 23 bases between the two ends.

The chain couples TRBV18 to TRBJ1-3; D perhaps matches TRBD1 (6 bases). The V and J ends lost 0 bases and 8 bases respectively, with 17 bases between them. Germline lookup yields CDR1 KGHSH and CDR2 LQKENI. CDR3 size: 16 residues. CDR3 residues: CASSPPSAGTRDTIYF. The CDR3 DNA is TGTGCCAGCTCACCACCAAGTGCAGGGACAAGAGACACCATATATTTT.

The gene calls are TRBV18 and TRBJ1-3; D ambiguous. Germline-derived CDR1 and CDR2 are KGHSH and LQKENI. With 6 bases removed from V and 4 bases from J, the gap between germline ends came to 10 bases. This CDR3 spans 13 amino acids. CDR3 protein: CASSAVQGNTIYF. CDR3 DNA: TGTGCCAGCTCGGCTGTGCAGGGAAACACCATATATTTT.

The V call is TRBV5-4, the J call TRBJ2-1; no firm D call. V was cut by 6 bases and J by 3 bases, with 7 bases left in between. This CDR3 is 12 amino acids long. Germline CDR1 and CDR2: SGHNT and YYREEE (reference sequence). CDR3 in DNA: TGTGCCAGCACCTGGGGCTACAATGAGCAGTTCTTC. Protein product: CASTWGYNEQFF.